Listed below are T cell receptor beta chains from one sample, sequenced in a study of blood T cell repertoires in COVID-19. Libraries were prepared by immunoSEQ multiplex PCR; TCRdb keeps only in-frame clonotypes and omits some of them. The profile shows 300,000 to 350,000 clones, approximately 90% of them singletons. Sequenced sample: PBMCs or T cells enriched from blood (not recorded which). These receptors all stem from a woman aged 18-29 years who had recovered from COVID-19. Both conserved end residues are part of each CDR3. Fields, in order: D gene, V gene, J gene, clone size, CDR3 DNA, CDR3 protein. D genes are given only for firm matches. The size entry is marked missing in some rows and otherwise reads once, few, many or a size class.

D: -
V: TRBV7-6
J: TRBJ2-5
size: -
DNA: TGTGCCAGCAGCTTAGGAGGGGGTTTGTACCAAGAGACCCAGTACTTC
CDR3: CASSLGGGLYQETQYF

D: TRBD2
V: TRBV9
J: TRBJ2-1
size: -
DNA: TGTGCCACGACACCGGGACTAGCGAGCTCCTACAATGAGCAGTTCTTC
CDR3: CATTPGLASSYNEQFF

D: -
V: TRBV7-2
J: TRBJ2-1
size: -
DNA: TGTGCCAGCAGCTCCCGGACCAGGGATTACAATGAGCAGTTCTTC
CDR3: CASSSRTRDYNEQFF

D: -
V: TRBV4-2
J: TRBJ2-7
size: -
DNA: TGTGCCAGCACCCTCGAGGAGGCGGCCCCCTGGGAGCAGTACTTC
CDR3: CASTLEEAAPWEQYF

D: TRBD1
V: TRBV27
J: TRBJ2-7
size: -
DNA: TGTGCCAGCAGCCTCGGGACAGGTCCCTACGAGCAGTACTTC
CDR3: CASSLGTGPYEQYF

D: TRBD1
V: TRBV7-2
J: TRBJ2-7
size: -
DNA: TGTGCCAGCAGCCTGGGACAGGTGGGGAACGAGCAGTACTTC
CDR3: CASSLGQVGNEQYF

D: -
V: TRBV7-2
J: TRBJ2-1
size: -
DNA: TGTGCCAGCAGCTTAGCGCGGGGACTGTACAATGAGCAGTTCTTC
CDR3: CASSLARGLYNEQFF

D: TRBD2
V: TRBV7-3
J: TRBJ2-3
size: few
DNA: TGTGCCAGCAGCTTAGATCTAGCGGGGGGCCGTAGAGATACGCAGTATTTT
CDR3: CASSLDLAGGRRDTQYF

D: -
V: TRBV7-6
J: TRBJ2-1
size: -
DNA: TGTGCCAGCACGGGAGAGGTGAGGAGCGAGCAGTTCTTC
CDR3: CASTGEVRSEQFF

D: -
V: TRBV19
J: TRBJ1-5
size: -
DNA: TGTGCCAGTAGTAGGGGGCTGTTAAGACAGCCCCAGCATTTT
CDR3: CASSRGLLRQPQHF

D: TRBD1
V: TRBV7-9
J: TRBJ1-2
size: -
DNA: TGTGCCAGCAGCTGGACAGGGGTTGGCTACACCTTC
CDR3: CASSWTGVGYTF

D: -
V: TRBV25-1
J: TRBJ1-1
size: -
DNA: TGTGCCAGCAGTGAATTGGGCTCCACACGGAACACTGAAGCTTTCTTT
CDR3: CASSELGSTRNTEAFF

D: -
V: TRBV2
J: TRBJ2-3
size: -
DNA: TGTGCCAGCAGTGACTCCCTCCAGGGGGGAGATACGCAGTATTTT
CDR3: CASSDSLQGGDTQYF

D: -
V: TRBV20-1
J: TRBJ1-5
size: -
DNA: TGCAGTGCTAGTTGGCACAGCAATCAGCCCCAGCATTTT
CDR3: CSASWHSNQPQHF

D: TRBD1
V: TRBV30
J: TRBJ1-4
size: -
DNA: TGTGCCTGGAGCGGAGGGGGCAGGGGCCCTGAAAAACTGTTTTTT
CDR3: CAWSGGGRGPEKLFF

D: TRBD2
V: TRBV7-9
J: TRBJ2-1
size: -
DNA: TGTGCCAGCAGCTTAGCCTCACCGGGACTAGCGCTCTACAATGAGCAGTTCTTC
CDR3: CASSLASPGLALYNEQFF

D: -
V: TRBV5-1
J: TRBJ2-3
size: -
DNA: TGCGCCAGCTCGATACCGGGTACTACCCAGTATTTT
CDR3: CASSIPGTTQYF

D: -
V: TRBV4-3
J: TRBJ2-7
size: -
DNA: TGCGCCAGCAGCCAAGATCGGTTGGGGCCCCAGTACTTC
CDR3: CASSQDRLGPQYF

D: -
V: TRBV19
J: TRBJ1-6
size: -
DNA: TGTGCCAGTCGAAATTTACAGGTCTATAATTCACCCCTCCACTTT
CDR3: CASRNLQVYNSPLHF

D: -
V: TRBV7-8
J: TRBJ1-2
size: -
DNA: TGTGCCAGCAGCTTAGCGGGGGCGGGGGCGCGCGGCTACACCTTC
CDR3: CASSLAGAGARGYTF

D: -
V: TRBV6-1
J: TRBJ1-6
size: -
DNA: TGTGCCAGCAGTGAAGCGACAGGAGGAGATTCACCCCTCCACTTT
CDR3: CASSEATGGDSPLHF

D: -
V: TRBV7-2
J: TRBJ2-7
size: once
DNA: TGTGCCAGCAGTTCGACCCGGGACTCCTACGAGCAGTACTTC
CDR3: CASSSTRDSYEQYF

D: -
V: TRBV19
J: TRBJ1-1
size: -
DNA: TGTGCCAGTAGTAGCCTTTGGGAGGACACTGAAGCTTTCTTT
CDR3: CASSSLWEDTEAFF

D: TRBD2
V: TRBV27
J: TRBJ2-5
size: -
DNA: TGTGCCAGCAGTTTATCAGCTAGCGGGCCCAATTTTCAAGAGACCCAGTACTTC
CDR3: CASSLSASGPNFQETQYF

D: TRBD1
V: TRBV24-1
J: TRBJ2-1
size: -
DNA: TGTGCCACCAGTGCCTCCAGACCGGGACAGGGGAGGACTGAGCAGTTCTTC
CDR3: CATSASRPGQGRTEQFF

D: -
V: TRBV28
J: TRBJ1-5
size: -
DNA: TGTGCCAGCAGTTGGCCCAGCAATCAGCCCCAGCATTTT
CDR3: CASSWPSNQPQHF

D: TRBD1
V: TRBV5-6
J: TRBJ1-3
size: few
DNA: TGTGCCAGCAGCTGGGGGGACAGCCGGGGAAACACCATATATTTT
CDR3: CASSWGDSRGNTIYF

D: -
V: TRBV19
J: TRBJ1-2
size: once
DNA: TGTGCCAGTAGTATAGAACAGAACTATGGCTACACCTTC
CDR3: CASSIEQNYGYTF

D: TRBD2
V: TRBV7-9
J: TRBJ2-1
size: -
DNA: TGTGCCAGCAGCTTAGCGGTTGTAGCGGGACTAGCGGAGGACAATGAGCAGTTCTTC
CDR3: CASSLAVVAGLAEDNEQFF

D: TRBD2
V: TRBV24-1
J: TRBJ2-1
size: -
DNA: TGTGCCACCAGTGATTTCTTACTAGCGGGGGCGAATGAGCAGTTCTTC
CDR3: CATSDFLLAGANEQFF

D: TRBD2
V: TRBV28
J: TRBJ2-7
size: -
DNA: TGTGCCAGCAGTTTCCACACTAGCGGGAGGGCAACGCAGTACTTC
CDR3: CASSFHTSGRATQYF

D: -
V: TRBV5-8
J: TRBJ1-1
size: -
DNA: TGTGCCAGCAGCTTATCAGGGTACGCGAACACTGAAGCTTTCTTT
CDR3: CASSLSGYANTEAFF

D: -
V: TRBV7-9
J: TRBJ2-7
size: -
DNA: TGTGCCAGCAGCTTAGCACCCGCAGGGGTTGGCGAGCAGTACTTC
CDR3: CASSLAPAGVGEQYF

D: TRBD1
V: TRBV18
J: TRBJ1-5
size: once
DNA: TGTGCCAGCTCACCAGCGACAGGGGATCAGCCCCAGCATTTT
CDR3: CASSPATGDQPQHF

D: TRBD1
V: TRBV25-1
J: TRBJ2-5
size: -
DNA: TGTGCCAGCAGTGAGTGGGGGACAGGTGAGACCCAGTACTTC
CDR3: CASSEWGTGETQYF

D: TRBD1
V: TRBV5-4
J: TRBJ2-1
size: -
DNA: TGTGCCAGCAACAACCCGACCAGGGGGCGCAGCGGTGAGCAGTTCTTC
CDR3: CASNNPTRGRSGEQFF

D: TRBD1
V: TRBV9
J: TRBJ1-6
size: -
DNA: TGTGCCAGCAGCGTCTCCCCGGGACAGGGAAATTCACCCCTCCACTTT
CDR3: CASSVSPGQGNSPLHF

D: TRBD1
V: TRBV27
J: TRBJ2-4
size: -
DNA: TGTGCCAGCAGATCCGGGACAGGGATTAACATTCAGTACTTC
CDR3: CASRSGTGINIQYF

D: TRBD1
V: TRBV5-1
J: TRBJ2-5
size: once
DNA: TGCGCCAGCAGCTTGGCCGACTTCCGGACAGGGGAAGAGACCCAGTACTTC
CDR3: CASSLADFRTGEETQYF

D: -
V: TRBV28
J: TRBJ1-2
size: -
DNA: TGTGCCAGCAGCTCTAGTCTAGATGGCTACACCTTC
CDR3: CASSSSLDGYTF

D: TRBD1
V: TRBV12-3/TRBV12-4
J: TRBJ2-3
size: -
DNA: TGTGCCAGCAGTTTTCAGGGGGTGGATACGCAGTATTTT
CDR3: CASSFQGVDTQYF

D: -
V: TRBV28
J: TRBJ1-6
size: once
DNA: TGTGCCAGCACCTATACCTCCTATAATTCACCCCTCCACTTT
CDR3: CASTYTSYNSPLHF